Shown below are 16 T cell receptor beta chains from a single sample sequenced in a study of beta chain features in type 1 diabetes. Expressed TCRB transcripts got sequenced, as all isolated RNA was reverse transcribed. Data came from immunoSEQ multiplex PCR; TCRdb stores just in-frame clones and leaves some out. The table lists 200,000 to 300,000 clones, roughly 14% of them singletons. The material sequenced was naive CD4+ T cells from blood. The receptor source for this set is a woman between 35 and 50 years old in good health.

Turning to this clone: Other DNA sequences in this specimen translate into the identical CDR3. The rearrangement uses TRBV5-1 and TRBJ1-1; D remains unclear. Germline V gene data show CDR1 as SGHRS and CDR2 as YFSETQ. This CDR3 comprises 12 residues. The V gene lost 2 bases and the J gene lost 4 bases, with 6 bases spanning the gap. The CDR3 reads CASSLESTEAFF. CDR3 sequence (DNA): TGCGCCAGCAGCTTAGAGTCCACTGAAGCTTTCTTT.

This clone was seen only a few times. This chain's CDR3 is CASSTRDRGEKLFF. The CDR3 DNA is TGTGCCAGCAGCACCCGGGACAGGGGCGAAAAACTGTTTTTT. The rearrangement joins TRBV7-8 to TRBJ1-4, with 10 bases that match TRBD1. The CDR3 runs to 14 residues. V dropped 5 bases and J dropped 8; count of bases not matched to a gene: 5. Germline CDR1 and CDR2: SGHVS and FQNEAQ.

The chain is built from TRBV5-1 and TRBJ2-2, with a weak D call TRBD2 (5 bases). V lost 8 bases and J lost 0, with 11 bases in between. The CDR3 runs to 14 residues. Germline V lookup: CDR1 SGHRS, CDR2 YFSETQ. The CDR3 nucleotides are TGCGCCAGTGGGAGTCCCGCGAACACCGGGGAGCTGTTTTTT. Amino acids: CASGSPANTGELFF.

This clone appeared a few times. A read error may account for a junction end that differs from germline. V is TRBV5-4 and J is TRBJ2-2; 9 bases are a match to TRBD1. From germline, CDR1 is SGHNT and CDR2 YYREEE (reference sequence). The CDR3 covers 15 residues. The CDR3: CASVGGTGNSGELFF. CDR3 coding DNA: TGTGCCAGCGTCGGGGGGACAGGGAACTCCGGGGAGCTGTTTTTT.

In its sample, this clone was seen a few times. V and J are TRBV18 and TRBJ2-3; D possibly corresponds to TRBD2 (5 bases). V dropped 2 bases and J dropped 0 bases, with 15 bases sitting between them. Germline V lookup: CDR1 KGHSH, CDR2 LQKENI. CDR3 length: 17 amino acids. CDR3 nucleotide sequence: TGTGCCAGCTCACCAAGCGGTGGTATCGCTAGCACAGATACGCAGTATTTT. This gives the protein CASSPSGGIASTDTQYF.

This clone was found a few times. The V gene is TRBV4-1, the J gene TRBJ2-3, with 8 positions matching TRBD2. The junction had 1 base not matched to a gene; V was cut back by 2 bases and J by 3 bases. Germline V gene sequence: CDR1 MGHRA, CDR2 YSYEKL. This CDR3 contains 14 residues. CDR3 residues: CASSQPGGTDTQYF. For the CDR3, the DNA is TGCGCCAGCAGCCAACCGGGGGGGACAGATACGCAGTATTTT.

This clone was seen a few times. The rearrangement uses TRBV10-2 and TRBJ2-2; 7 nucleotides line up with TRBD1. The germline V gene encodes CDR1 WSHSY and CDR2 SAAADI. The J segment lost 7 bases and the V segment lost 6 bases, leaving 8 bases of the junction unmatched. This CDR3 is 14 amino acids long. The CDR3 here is CASSPGQGVGELFF. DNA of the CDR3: TGCGCCAGCAGCCCCGGGCAGGGGGTCGGGGAGCTGTTTTTT.

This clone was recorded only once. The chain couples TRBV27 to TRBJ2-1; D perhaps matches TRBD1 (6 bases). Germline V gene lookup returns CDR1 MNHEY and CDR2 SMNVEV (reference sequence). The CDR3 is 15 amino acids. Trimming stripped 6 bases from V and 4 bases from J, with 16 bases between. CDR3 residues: CASSSAGTSYNEQFF. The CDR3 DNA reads TGTGCCAGCAGCTCAGCCGGGACATCTTACAATGAGCAGTTCTTC.

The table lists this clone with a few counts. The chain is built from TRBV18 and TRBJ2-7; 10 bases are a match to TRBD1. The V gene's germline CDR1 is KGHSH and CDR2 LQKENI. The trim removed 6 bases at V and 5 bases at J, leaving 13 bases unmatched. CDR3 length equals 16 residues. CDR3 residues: CASSLYTGQGTHEQYF. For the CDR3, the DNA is TGTGCCAGCTCCCTATATACGGGACAGGGGACCCACGAGCAGTACTTC.

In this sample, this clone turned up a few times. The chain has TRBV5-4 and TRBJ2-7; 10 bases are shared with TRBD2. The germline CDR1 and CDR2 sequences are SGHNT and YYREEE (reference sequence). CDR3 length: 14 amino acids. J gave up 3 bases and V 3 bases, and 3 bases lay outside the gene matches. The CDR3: CASSYGTSVYEQYF. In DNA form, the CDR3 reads TGTGCCAGCAGCTATGGGACTAGCGTCTACGAGCAGTACTTC.

The CDR3 coding sequence is TGTGCCAGTAGTCTCCCCCGCGGAACAGGGAGGGCCGGGGAGCTGTTTTTT. This encodes CASSLPRGTGRAGELFF. The genes are TRBV19 and TRBJ2-2; maybe TRBD2 (7 bases). The germline V and J ends were trimmed by 5 bases and 6 bases, with 22 bases remaining between them. CDR3 size: 17 residues. Looked up from germline, CDR1 is LNHDA and CDR2 is SQIVND (reference sequence).

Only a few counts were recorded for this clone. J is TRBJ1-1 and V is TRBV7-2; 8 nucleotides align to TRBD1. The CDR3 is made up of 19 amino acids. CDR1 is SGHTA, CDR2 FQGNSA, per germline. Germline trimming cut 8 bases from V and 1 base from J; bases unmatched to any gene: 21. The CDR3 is CASGDPGTGFWFENTEAFF. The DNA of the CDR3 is TGTGCCAGCGGGGATCCCGGGACAGGATTCTGGTTTGAGAACACTGAAGCTTTCTTT. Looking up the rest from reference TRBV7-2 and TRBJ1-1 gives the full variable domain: GAGVSQSPSNKVTEKGKDVELRCDPISGHTALYWYRQSLGQGLEFLIYFQGNSAPDKSGLPSDRFSAERTGGSVSTLTIQRTQQEDSAVYLCASGDPGTGFWFENTEAFFGQGTRLTVV.

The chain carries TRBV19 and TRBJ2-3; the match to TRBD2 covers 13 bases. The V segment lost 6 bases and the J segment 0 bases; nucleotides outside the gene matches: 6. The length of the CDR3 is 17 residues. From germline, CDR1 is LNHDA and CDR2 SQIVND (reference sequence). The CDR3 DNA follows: TGTGCCAGTAGCAGGACTAGCGGGGGCACCAGCACAGATACGCAGTATTTT. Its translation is CASSRTSGGTSTDTQYF.

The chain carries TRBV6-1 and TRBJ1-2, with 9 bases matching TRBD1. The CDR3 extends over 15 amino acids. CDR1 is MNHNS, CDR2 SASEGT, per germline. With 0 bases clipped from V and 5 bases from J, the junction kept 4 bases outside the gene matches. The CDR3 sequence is CASSEAGGTGYGYTF. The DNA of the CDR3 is TGTGCCAGCAGTGAAGCGGGAGGGACAGGGTATGGCTACACCTTC.

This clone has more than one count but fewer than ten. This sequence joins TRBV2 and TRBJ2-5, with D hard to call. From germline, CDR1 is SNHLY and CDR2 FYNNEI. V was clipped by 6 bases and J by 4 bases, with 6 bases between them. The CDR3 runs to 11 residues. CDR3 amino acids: CASRGPETQYF. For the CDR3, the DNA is TGTGCCAGCAGGGGCCCAGAGACCCAGTACTTC.

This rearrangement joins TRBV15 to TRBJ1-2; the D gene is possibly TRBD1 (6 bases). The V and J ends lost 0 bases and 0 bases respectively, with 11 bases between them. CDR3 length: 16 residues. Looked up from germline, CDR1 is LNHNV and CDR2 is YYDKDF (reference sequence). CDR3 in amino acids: CATSRDIRGPNYGYTF. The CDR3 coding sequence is TGTGCCACCAGCAGAGATATCAGGGGCCCTAACTATGGCTACACCTTC.